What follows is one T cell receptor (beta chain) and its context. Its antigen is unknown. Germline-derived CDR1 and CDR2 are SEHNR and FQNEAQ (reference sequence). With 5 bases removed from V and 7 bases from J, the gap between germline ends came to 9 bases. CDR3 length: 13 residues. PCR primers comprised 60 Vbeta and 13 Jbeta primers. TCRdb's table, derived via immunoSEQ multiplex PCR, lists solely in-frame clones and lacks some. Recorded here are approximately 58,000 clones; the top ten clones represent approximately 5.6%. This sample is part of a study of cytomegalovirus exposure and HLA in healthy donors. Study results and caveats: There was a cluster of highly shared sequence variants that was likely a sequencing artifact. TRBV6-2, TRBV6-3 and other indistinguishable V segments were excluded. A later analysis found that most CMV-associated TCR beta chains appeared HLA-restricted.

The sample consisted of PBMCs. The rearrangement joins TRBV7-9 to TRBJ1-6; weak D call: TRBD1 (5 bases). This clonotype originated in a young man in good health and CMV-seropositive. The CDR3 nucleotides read TGTGCCAGCAGCCTCTCAGGGAATTCACCCCTCCACTTT. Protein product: CASSLSGNSPLHF.